These T cell receptor beta chains were read from a single sample in a study of cytomegalovirus exposure and HLA in healthy donors. Libraries were prepared by immunoSEQ multiplex PCR; TCRdb keeps only in-frame clonotypes and omits some of them. Recorded for this sample: around 80,000 clones. The sequencing input was PBMCs. The receptors originated from a boy aged 10-17 years in good health and CMV-seronegative. CDR3s include the opening cysteine and the closing phenylalanine or tryptophan. D genes are given only for firm matches.

V: TRBV18; J: TRBJ2-3; D: TRBD1; CDR3: CASSPLGQGNGDKQYF; DNA: TGTGCCAGCTCACCTCTCGGACAGGGCAACGGGGATAAGCAGTATTTT
V: TRBV30; J: TRBJ2-7; D: TRBD1; CDR3: CAWSVLGTGRNWGGDEQYF; DNA: TGTGCCTGGAGTGTACTCGGGACAGGGAGAAATTGGGGAGGGGACGAGCAGTACTTC
V: TRBV18; J: TRBJ1-1; D: .; CDR3: CASSPSSPGLEAFF; DNA: TGTGCCAGCTCACCATCCTCTCCGGGACTTGAAGCTTTCTTT
V: TRBV30; J: TRBJ1-5; D: TRBD1; CDR3: CAWSTGTGDGSNQPQHF; DNA: TGTGCCTGGAGTACCGGGACAGGGGACGGGTCAAATCAGCCCCAGCATTTT
V: TRBV6-6; J: TRBJ1-2; D: TRBD1; CDR3: CASSYRAGGNYGYTF; DNA: TGTGCCAGCAGTTACAGGGCAGGGGGTAACTATGGCTACACCTTC
V: TRBV9; J: TRBJ2-1; D: TRBD2; CDR3: CASSVGTSYNEQFF; DNA: TGTGCCAGCAGCGTAGGGACTAGCTACAATGAGCAGTTCTTC
V: TRBV14; J: TRBJ1-1; D: .; CDR3: CASSQVGTGSFEAFF; DNA: TGTGCCAGCAGCCAAGTTGGCACAGGAAGTTTTGAAGCTTTCTTT
V: TRBV6-1; J: TRBJ1-5; D: .; CDR3: CASSEGWTVQPQHF; DNA: TGTGCCAGCAGTGAAGGCTGGACAGTTCAGCCCCAGCATTTT
V: TRBV2; J: TRBJ2-1; D: .; CDR3: CASSLEGASYNEQFF; DNA: TGTGCCAGCAGTTTGGAGGGGGCGAGCTACAATGAGCAGTTCTTC
V: TRBV30; J: TRBJ1-1; D: .; CDR3: CAWSGGGNTEAFF; DNA: TGTGCCTGGAGTGGGGGGGGGAACACTGAAGCTTTCTTT
V: TRBV5-6; J: TRBJ2-2; D: TRBD1; CDR3: CASSLTSGQGVAGELFF; DNA: TGTGCCAGCAGCTTAACTTCAGGACAGGGGGTCGCCGGGGAGCTGTTTTTT
V: TRBV30; J: TRBJ1-4; D: .; CDR3: CAWRSGNEKLFF; DNA: TGTGCCTGGAGATCCGGGAATGAAAAACTGTTTTTT
V: TRBV11-1; J: TRBJ2-2; D: .; CDR3: CASSLEHTGELFF; DNA: TGTGCCAGCAGCTTAGAACATACCGGGGAGCTGTTTTTT
V: TRBV6-1; J: TRBJ2-7; D: TRBD2; CDR3: CASSAERGAYEQYF; DNA: TGTGCCAGCAGTGCTGAGCGGGGAGCCTACGAGCAGTACTTC
V: TRBV5-5; J: TRBJ2-1; D: TRBD1; CDR3: CASSWGQGRNEQFF; DNA: TGTGCCAGCAGCTGGGGACAGGGAAGGAATGAGCAGTTCTTC
V: TRBV18; J: TRBJ1-3; D: .; CDR3: CASSPSDIPGNTIYF; DNA: TGTGCCAGCTCACCAAGTGACATTCCTGGAAACACCATATATTTT
V: TRBV9; J: TRBJ1-1; D: .; CDR3: CASKLWEGGNTEAFF; DNA: TGTGCCAGCAAATTGTGGGAGGGGGGGAACACTGAAGCTTTCTTT
V: TRBV29-1; J: TRBJ1-1; D: .; CDR3: CSVERTGVMNTEAFF; DNA: TGCAGCGTTGAACGAACAGGTGTTATGAACACTGAAGCTTTCTTT
V: TRBV6-1; J: TRBJ1-2; D: TRBD1; CDR3: CAGTPTGDHGYTF; DNA: TGTGCCGGCACACCGACAGGGGATCATGGCTACACCTTC
V: TRBV2; J: TRBJ1-1; D: .; CDR3: CASSPTGPNTEAFF; DNA: TGTGCCAGCAGTCCCACAGGGCCGAACACTGAAGCTTTCTTT
V: TRBV4-1; J: TRBJ2-2; D: .; CDR3: CASSLRRGGKGTGELFF; DNA: TGCGCCAGCAGCCTCAGGAGGGGGGGGAAAGGCACCGGGGAGCTGTTTTTT
V: TRBV4-2; J: TRBJ2-7; D: .; CDR3: CASSYTVLQAYEQYF; DNA: TGTGCCAGCAGCTATACGGTACTACAGGCTTACGAGCAGTACTTC
V: TRBV5-5; J: TRBJ2-5; D: TRBD1; CDR3: CASGSQGAGETQYF; DNA: TGTGCCAGCGGCTCGCAGGGGGCTGGGGAGACCCAGTACTTC
V: TRBV10-3; J: TRBJ2-5; D: TRBD2; CDR3: CAISEGLAGAQETQYF; DNA: TGTGCCATCAGTGAGGGACTAGCGGGAGCCCAAGAGACCCAGTACTTC
V: TRBV9; J: TRBJ1-6; D: .; CDR3: CASSVAAGANSPLHF; DNA: TGTGCCAGCAGCGTAGCGGCAGGGGCAAATTCACCCCTCCACTTT
V: TRBV2; J: TRBJ1-1; D: .; CDR3: CASTQEGQGEAFF; DNA: TGTGCCAGCACCCAGGAGGGTCAAGGGGAAGCTTTCTTT